The clone carrying this T cell receptor (beta chain) was counted at least ten times. Its antigen is not identified. Next came a second PCR, run for roughly 7 to 12 cycles, which used a sample-barcoded 5' primer along with a J-beta primer mix. TCRdb used MiXCR to reprocess the 5' RACE reads, holding one entry per CDR3 protein. The table has around 1.1 million distinct CDR3 sequences, 30% to 40% seen once. The data derive from a study of blood T cells in healthy people across ages. The extraction recovered at least 5.5 micrograms of total RNA per sample. Study observations and caveats: Strong correlation linked observed beta diversity and percent naive T cells. Roughly linear declines in TCR beta diversity per million T cells occurred with age.

The junction had 3 bases not matched to a gene; V was cut back by 1 base and J by 2 bases. Germline assignment: CDR1 SGHTA and CDR2 FQGNSA. This CDR3 region has 16 residues. The receptor was derived from a man aged 18 to 30 in good health. Sequenced: blood. The V and J genes are TRBV7-2 and TRBJ2-3, with 10 bases lining up with TRBD2. Here the CDR3 DNA reads TGTGCCAGCAGCTTAGAACTAGCGGGGAACACAGATACGCAGTATTTT. It is translated as CASSLELAGNTDTQYF.